This T cell receptor beta chain was sequenced in a study of CD8+ T cells in alopecia areata. Turning to the study itself: Severity scoring for treated patients was based on the percentage of affected scalp area. Study results and limitations: The study found tofacitinib significantly decreased scalp clonality and expanded CD8+ clones among the top 100.

Extracted from the samples, RNA was reverse transcribed into cDNA to serve as the sequencing template. Profiled with immunoSEQ multiplex PCR; TCRdb holds only in-frame clones, not every one. Found here are 200,000 to 250,000 clones, 64% of them singletons; the top ten hold around 4.3%. Treatment indicated: oral pan-JAK inhibitor, 5-10 mg twice daily. Remarks on this clone: The antigen is not known.

This sequence was found in a human donor with alopecia areata. Sample: CD4+ T cells sorted from blood, taken at week 4, from a patient treated with tofacitinib.

Here the CDR3 reads CARGNSPGTQYF. As DNA, the CDR3 is TGTGCCAGGGGGAACAGCCCGGGGACCCAGTACTTC. V usage is TRBV10-3 and J usage is TRBJ2-5; D possibly uses TRBD1 or TRBD2 (5 bases each). Trimming cost V 10 bases and J 7 bases, with 16 bases left between them. This CDR3 comprises 12 residues. From germline, CDR1 is ENHRY and CDR2 SYGVKD.